This entry describes one TCR beta chain. This entry is derived from a study of T cell responses to AZD1222 COVID-19 vaccine. The CDR3 has 15 residues. V lost 5 bases and J lost 0, with 12 bases in between. CDR1 SGHRS and CDR2 YFSETQ come from the germline V gene. The protocol was immunoSEQ multiplex PCR, while the TCRdb copy is restricted to in-frame clones and leaves out a portion. The repertoire includes around 99,000 clones, nearly 90% of them detected once, and approximately 17% sits in the top ten. The sample was peripheral blood, taken on day 0 of AZD1222 vaccination. The chain has TRBV5-1 and TRBJ2-1; D unresolved. This TCR was sampled from an adult in good health. The CDR3 loop is CASRVLGSSYNEQFF. DNA for the CDR3: TGCGCCAGCAGGGTATTAGGAAGCTCCTACAATGAGCAGTTCTTC.